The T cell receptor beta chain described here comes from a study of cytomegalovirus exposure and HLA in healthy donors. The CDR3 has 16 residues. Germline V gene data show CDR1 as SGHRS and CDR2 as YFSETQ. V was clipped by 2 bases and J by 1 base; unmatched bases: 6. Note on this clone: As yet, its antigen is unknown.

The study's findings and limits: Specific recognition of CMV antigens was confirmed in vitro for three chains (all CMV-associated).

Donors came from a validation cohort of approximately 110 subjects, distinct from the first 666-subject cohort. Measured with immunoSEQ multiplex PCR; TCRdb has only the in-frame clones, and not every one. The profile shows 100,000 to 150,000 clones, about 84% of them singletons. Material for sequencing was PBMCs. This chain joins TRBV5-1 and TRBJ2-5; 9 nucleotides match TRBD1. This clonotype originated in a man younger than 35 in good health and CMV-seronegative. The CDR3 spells CASSFRDRALQETQYF. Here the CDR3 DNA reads TGCGCCAGCAGCTTCCGGGACAGGGCCCTCCAAGAGACCCAGTACTTC.